The 18 T cell receptor beta chains below come from one sample, sequenced in a study of blood T cells in healthy people across ages. Next came a second PCR, run for about 7 to 12 cycles, which used a sample-barcoded 5' primer along with a J-beta primer mix. TCRdb used MiXCR to reprocess the 5' RACE reads, holding one entry per CDR3 protein. The repertoire holds some 800,000 distinct CDR3 sequences, about 25% seen once, with approximately 4% in the top ten. The same sample was also used in a study of T cells of mothers and their children.

Sequenced: blood. These receptors all come from a boy between 10 and 17 years old in good health.

This clonotype turned up a few times. The chain links TRBV28 to TRBJ2-7, with TRBD2 matching 10 bases. Trimming removed 6 bases from V and 0 bases from J; junction bases left unmatched: 5. Germline values: CDR1 MDHEN, CDR2 SYDVKM. The CDR3 totals 15 residues. CDR3 region: CASRSSGGDSYEQYF. CDR3 nucleotides: TGTGCCAGCAGGTCTAGCGGGGGAGACTCCTACGAGCAGTACTTC.

This clonotype appeared a few times. The J gene is TRBJ2-1, the V gene TRBV7-2; TRBD2 agrees at 8 bases. The CDR3 sequence is 12 residues long. Trimming took 2 bases from V and 13 from J; bases not matched to a gene: 4. CDR1 and CDR2 (germline): SGHTA, FQGNSA. This CDR3 is CASSLYSGEQFF. The DNA for the CDR3 is TGTGCCAGCAGCTTATATAGCGGGGAACAGTTCTTC.

This clonotype was counted only a few times. The chain couples TRBV4-2 to TRBJ2-1, with 8 bases that match TRBD2. After removal of 2 bases from V and 6 bases from J, the junction contained 3 bases not matched to a gene. Germline V lookup: CDR1 LGHNA, CDR2 YNFKEQ. The CDR3 loop spans 14 amino acids. The CDR3 protein is CASSQSGSGNEQFF. The CDR3 DNA follows: TGTGCCAGCAGCCAAAGCGGGAGTGGCAATGAGCAGTTCTTC.

This clonotype was counted a few times. V usage is TRBV3-1 and J usage is TRBJ2-2; D gene ambiguous. Germline assignment: CDR1 LGHDT and CDR2 YNNKEL (reference sequence). The germline V and J ends were trimmed by 2 bases and 1 base, with 11 bases remaining between them. This CDR3 is built from 16 residues. The CDR3 protein is CASSQLKPMNTGELFF. The CDR3 bases are TGTGCCAGCAGCCAATTAAAGCCGATGAACACCGGGGAGCTGTTTTTT.

The chain is built from TRBV29-1 and TRBJ1-4; no clear D. V lost 0 bases, J lost 10 bases, and 9 bases lay in between. Germline loops: CDR1 SQVTM, CDR2 ANQGSEA. The CDR3 has 12 residues. CDR3 sequence: CSVEDLDLKLFF. For the CDR3, the DNA is TGCAGCGTTGAAGATTTGGACCTAAAACTGTTTTTT.

This clonotype was detected a few times. This chain uses TRBV15 with TRBJ2-3; D not certain. Trimming stripped 1 base from V and 2 bases from J, with 7 bases between. Germline assignment: CDR1 LNHNV and CDR2 YYDKDF (reference sequence). CDR3 length: 14 residues. The CDR3 coding sequence is TGTGCCACCAGCAGAGTCGCGCCCACAGATACGCAGTATTTT. Translating it yields CATSRVAPTDTQYF. Using reference TRBV15 and TRBJ2-3 for the parts outside the CDR3, the full variable domain is DAMVIQNPRYQVTQFGKPVTLSCSQTLNHNVMYWYQQKSSQAPKLLFHYYDKDFNNEADTPDNFQSRRPNTSFCFLDIRSPGLGDTAMYLCATSRVAPTDTQYFGPGTRLTVL.

The rearrangement uses TRBV20-1 and TRBJ2-4; D remains ambiguous. Per the germline V gene, CDR1 is DFQATT and CDR2 is SNEGSKA (reference sequence). The CDR3 runs to 12 residues. V gave up 3 bases and J gave up 8 bases, with 11 bases separating them. CDR3 sequence reads: CSASSELDIQYF. As DNA, the CDR3 is TGCAGTGCTAGCTCCGAATTGGACATTCAGTACTTC.

A few counts support this clonotype. The chain has TRBV6-2 or TRBV6-3 and TRBJ1-2; the match to TRBD1 covers 11 bases. Germline V gene sequence: CDR1 MNHEY, CDR2 SVGEGT. Trimming cost V 5 bases and J 8 bases; bases outside gene matches: 4. The CDR3 spans 13 residues. The CDR3 sequence is CASSPRTGGGYTF. The DNA of the CDR3 is TGTGCCAGCAGTCCCCGGACAGGGGGCGGCTACACCTTC.

The V gene is TRBV5-1, the J gene TRBJ2-1; TRBD2 agrees at 10 bases. Germline V gene lookup returns CDR1 SGHRS and CDR2 YFSETQ. V gave up 4 bases and J gave up 4 bases; unmatched junction bases: 8. The CDR3 totals 16 residues. The CDR3 loop reads CASSIHLAGEYNEQFF. CDR3 in DNA: TGCGCCAGCAGCATTCACCTAGCGGGAGAATACAATGAGCAGTTCTTC. The variable domain in full, completed from reference TRBV5-1 and TRBJ2-1, reads KAGVTQTPRYLIKTRGQQVTLSCSPISGHRSVSWYQQTPGQGLQFLFEYFSETQRNKGNFPGRFSGRQFSNSRSEMNVSTLELGDSALYLCASSIHLAGEYNEQFFGPGTRLTVL.

This clonotype was seen only a few times. The rearrangement uses TRBV13 and TRBJ2-5; 10 bases match TRBD1. This CDR3 has 15 amino acids. Germline CDR1 is PRHDT and CDR2 is FYEKMQ (reference sequence). Losses at the gene ends were 5 bases for V and 11 bases for J; bases not matched to a gene: 14. CDR3 DNA sequence: TGTGCCAGCAGCCCACCTGACAGGGGGCCGGGAGAGCAGTACTTC. Its protein is CASSPPDRGPGEQYF.

The chain joins TRBV12-3 or TRBV12-4 to TRBJ2-7, with TRBD1 identical over 8 bases. V shed 8 bases, J shed 1 base, and the junction held 10 bases outside the gene matches. The CDR3 consists of 15 residues. In DNA form, the CDR3 reads TGTGCCAGCTCCCAGACAGGGGATTCGTCCTACGAGCAGTACTTC. Its protein product is CASSQTGDSSYEQYF.

The CDR3 here is CASSLGGGAKDSQGEQFF. The CDR3 DNA reads TGTGCCAGCAGCTTAGGTGGGGGGGCGAAGGACAGCCAAGGTGAGCAGTTCTTC. The chain links TRBV7-3 to TRBJ2-5; tentative D call: TRBD2 (7 bases). The J call may be faulty, since TRBJ2-1 better matches the DNA end. CDR1 is SGHTA, CDR2 FQGTGA, per germline. This CDR3 is built from 18 residues.

The table lists this clonotype with a few counts. The chain has TRBV3-1 and TRBJ2-5; tentative D call: TRBD2 (5 bases). V was clipped by 3 bases and J by 3 bases, with 14 bases between them. Germline V gene data show CDR1 as LGHDT and CDR2 as YNNKEL (reference sequence). This CDR3 has 15 amino acids. This CDR3 is CASSQTGIRKETQYF. DNA for the CDR3: TGTGCCAGCAGCCAGACCGGGATTCGAAAAGAGACCCAGTACTTC.

This clonotype was seen a handful of times. The CDR3 DNA is TGCGCCAGCAGAGTCGGGGCCACGAACACCGGGGAGCTGTTTTTT. As protein: CASRVGATNTGELFF. The rearrangement links TRBV10-2 to TRBJ2-2; either TRBD1 or TRBD2 may supply D (5 bases each). CDR3 length equals 15 residues. Germline CDR1 is WSHSY and CDR2 is SAAADI. The germline V and J ends were trimmed by 6 bases and 0 bases, with 11 bases remaining between them.

Points on this clonotype: A read error may produce the germline difference seen at one junction end. The chain couples TRBV25-1 to TRBJ2-7; D is uncertain. The germline V gene encodes CDR1 MGHDK and CDR2 SYGVNS. CDR3 length: 14 residues. CDR3 loop: CAGSESFKTYEQYF. Written as DNA, the CDR3 is TGTGCCGGCAGTGAATCTTTTAAAACATACGAGCAGTACTTC.

The chain couples TRBV27 to TRBJ2-7; perhaps TRBD2 as D (5 bases). Germline CDR1 MNHEY, CDR2 SMNVEV (reference sequence). This CDR3 contains 12 residues. V was shortened by 3 bases and J by 5 bases, with 8 bases between the two germline ends. CDR3 loop: CASSLIGDEQYF. CDR3 nucleotides: TGTGCCAGCAGTTTGATCGGGGACGAGCAGTACTTC.

This clonotype has more than one count but fewer than ten. The chain employs TRBV28 and TRBJ1-2, with D uncertain. Trimming removed 2 bases at V and 5 bases at J, with 12 bases between. Germline CDR1 is MDHEN and CDR2 is SYDVKM. CDR3 length: 14 residues. CDR3 loop: CASSLIQEGYGYTF. The CDR3 bases are TGTGCCAGCAGTTTAATCCAGGAAGGTTATGGCTACACCTTC.

This clonotype occurred a few times. The chain is built from TRBV7-2 and TRBJ2-4, with D perhaps TRBD2 (5 bases). The V end was cut by 5 bases, the J end by 7 bases, with 15 bases between. The CDR3 runs 14 residues. Germline assignment: CDR1 SGHTA and CDR2 FQGNSA. The CDR3 reads CASSPSPASNIQYF. The CDR3, as DNA: TGTGCCAGCAGCCCCTCCCCCGCTAGCAACATTCAGTACTTC.